This T cell receptor (beta chain) was recovered during a study of IL-17A CD8 T cells in psoriatic arthritis synovium. With regard to the full study: The goal of the study was to define the phenotype, molecular profile and function of synovial IL-17A+CD8+ T cells in psoriatic arthritis pathogenesis. Here is what the overall study found, with its caveats: Cells were obtained from synovial fluid rather than synovial tissue, because no psoriatic arthritis synovial tissue samples were available. Only a few patients were covered by TCR sequencing, and this limited sample size was acknowledged by the authors. In a couple of patients, many Tc17 clones also appeared in the synovial Tc1 population, producing Morisita overlap indices above 0.75. Although over 4.5% of the repertoire was occupied by some individual clones, most synovial CD8+ subsets remained polyclonal.

In the case of this clone: Its antigen is not yet known. Qualities for individual bases were not recorded, and no much larger clone is one base off.

CD3+ T cells isolated by magnetic separation were stimulated with PMA and ionomycin for around 1.6 hours and then labeled using IL-17A and IFNgamma cytokine secretion assays. Synovial fluid effusions were drawn by aspiration from the actively inflamed joints of psoriatic arthritis patients. For each patient, synovial fluid served as the source from which three memory CD8+ T cell populations were isolated by sorting: Tc1 cells (IL-17A-IFNgamma+), Tc17 cells (IL-17A+) and the bulk memory fraction, allowing their TCR repertoires to be compared. Psoriatic arthritis patients met the Classification of Psoriatic Arthritis Study Group (CASPAR) criteria. Cytokine-secreting cells were counterstained with viability dye and anti-CD3, CD8, CD14 and CD4 antibodies and sorted on a BD FACSAria. In three patients with psoriatic arthritis, sorted CD8+ T cell subsets from synovial fluid were put through TCRbeta sequencing. Before use, synovial fluid mononuclear cells were separated with Lymphoprep and cryopreserved in liquid nitrogen. 50% fetal calf serum and approximately 9% dimethyl sulfoxide were contained in the cryopreservation medium.

The trim is 7 bases for V and 4 bases for J, with a gap of 10 bases between the germline ends. Taken from the germline V gene, the CDR1 and CDR2 loops are SQVTM and ANQGSEA. The CDR3 contains 12 residues, cysteine and phenylalanine counted. Only the CDR3 part of the read is kept: 36 bases, read in frame from the first base. After DNA extraction (Qiagen), TCRbeta V-D-J rearrangements were amplified in a bias-controlled manner and then sequenced at high throughput (immunoSEQ; Adaptive Biotech). In the source study's methods: The immunoSEQ Analyzer platform was used to analyze productive sequences at the sequence level. Clonality was computed as 1 minus Pielou's evenness, ranging from 0 (highly polyclonal) to 1 (monoclonal). The Morisita index, ranging from 0 (no similarity) to 1 (complete similarity), was used to quantify repertoire overlap between subsets. This immuneACCESS table, as held by TCRdb, lists in-frame sequences with V and J called but not all clones. Of the missing ones, under half trace to an unresolved V gene in checked studies; the others have no known cause. Clone size and the V and J calls come from that table; the DNA yielded D and trimming. The sample table lists a few hundred clones, under 80% of them with a count of one. The ten most abundant clones make up approximately 15% of the sample.

The chain is encoded by TRBV29-1 joined to TRBJ2-2; a tentative D call is TRBD1 (5 bases match). Specimen: IFN-gamma+ CD8+ T cells from synovial fluid. Taken with the paper, the label for cell subset or site translates to: IL-17A-IFNgamma+ memory CD8+ (Tc1) cells. The source is a human donor with psoriatic arthritis. The encoded CDR3 is CSGLGRTGELFF. DNA sequence: TGCAGCGGATTGGGGCGCACCGGGGAGCTGTTTTTT.